These 31 T cell receptor beta chains came from one sample sequenced in a study of T cell responses to AZD1222 COVID-19 vaccine. Profiling relied on immunoSEQ multiplex PCR, and the TCRdb table lists in-frame clones only, not all of them. The data hold some 85,000 clones, with 91% observed a single time. Sequenced material: peripheral blood, taken on day 0 of AZD1222 vaccination. Every receptor here comes from an adult in good health.

This clone was detected only a few times. The J gene is TRBJ1-1, the V gene TRBV7-9; maybe TRBD1 (5 bases). The CDR3 consists of 13 residues. V lost 7 bases and J lost 5, with 14 bases in between. The germline gives CDR1 SEHNR, CDR2 FQNEAQ (reference sequence). The CDR3 protein is CASIDQGLTEAFF. CDR3 sequence (DNA): TGTGCCAGCATCGACCAGGGTCTGACTGAAGCTTTCTTT.

The J gene is TRBJ1-1, the V gene TRBV6-5; D not certain. The ends were cut back, 6 bases at V and 3 bases at J, with 8 bases in the middle. The CDR3 length is 12 residues. CDR1 and CDR2 (germline): MNHEY, SVGAGI. The CDR3 sequence: CASRVGDTEAFF. As DNA, the CDR3 is TGTGCCAGCAGGGTAGGCGACACTGAAGCTTTCTTT.

The J gene is TRBJ1-2, the V gene TRBV5-1; 8 bases align to TRBD1. V shed 5 bases, J shed 2 bases, and the junction held 8 bases outside the gene matches. CDR1 and CDR2 from the germline V gene are SGHRS and YFSETQ. The CDR3 extends over 15 amino acids. The CDR3 DNA reads as TGCGCCAGCAGTCCATCAGGGGGCTTAAACTATGGCTACACCTTC. It translates to CASSPSGGLNYGYTF.

CDR3 nucleotide sequence: TGTGCCAGCAGTTCACAGGGGGCGGGGGGTAACTATGGCTACACCTTC. It yields the protein CASSSQGAGGNYGYTF. The chain has TRBV27 and TRBJ1-2; 9 bases fit TRBD1. Germline V gene data show CDR1 as MNHEY and CDR2 as SMNVEV (reference sequence). Losses at the gene ends were 4 bases for V and 1 base for J; bases not matched to a gene: 7. The CDR3 contains 16 residues.

The chain is built from TRBV7-9 and TRBJ2-3; TRBD2 agrees at 11 bases. Trimming removed 5 bases from V and 3 bases from J; junction bases left unmatched: 4. Looked up from germline, CDR1 is SEHNR and CDR2 is FQNEAQ (reference sequence). The CDR3 has 15 amino acids. CDR3 region: CASSASSGGTDTQYF. The CDR3 DNA sequence: TGTGCCAGCAGCGCGTCTAGCGGGGGGACAGATACGCAGTATTTT.

The chain joins TRBV3-1 (or the pseudogene TRBV3-2) to TRBJ2-4, with D possibly being TRBD1 (6 bases). The germline V gene has CDR1 LGHDT and CDR2 YNNKEL (reference sequence). V shed 0 bases and J shed 2 bases, with 14 bases lying between them. The CDR3 runs 17 residues. CDR3 sequence reads: CASSQDHGGASKNIQYF. Written as DNA, the CDR3 is TGTGCCAGCAGCCAAGATCATGGGGGCGCTTCCAAAAACATTCAGTACTTC.

The chain is built from TRBV28 and TRBJ1-1; D perhaps matches TRBD1 (5 bases). Germline V lookup: CDR1 MDHEN, CDR2 SYDVKM. V was pared by 2 bases and J by 6 bases, with 13 bases between. The CDR3 length is 14 residues. CDR3 DNA: TGTGCCAGCAGTTTAATCCAGGGCTTTGCTGAAGCTTTCTTT. Translating it yields CASSLIQGFAEAFF.

The chain employs TRBV29-1 and TRBJ1-2; no reliable D call. Germline V CDR1 and CDR2: SQVTM, ANQGSEA. CDR3 length: 11 amino acids. Trimming cost V 6 bases and J 4 bases, with 9 bases left between them. As DNA, the CDR3 is TGCAGCGTACATCAGAGCTATGGCTACACCTTC. Encoded protein: CSVHQSYGYTF.

This chain links TRBV29-1 with TRBJ2-2, with D perhaps TRBD1 (5 bases). This CDR3 has 14 residues. Per the germline V gene, CDR1 is SQVTM and CDR2 is ANQGSEA. V was clipped by 6 bases and J by 1 base, with 12 bases between them. CDR3 sequence (DNA): TGCAGCGTGGCCTGGGGCAGGAACACCGGGGAGCTGTTTTTT. The encoded protein is CSVAWGRNTGELFF.

The V and J genes are TRBV29-1 and TRBJ1-2; 8 nucleotides line up with TRBD1. With V trimmed by 1 base and J by 4 bases, 5 bases remained unmatched. This CDR3 has 14 residues. The V gene's germline CDR1 is SQVTM and CDR2 ANQGSEA. The CDR3 loop is CSVEGRGRGYGYTF. The CDR3 DNA reads as TGCAGCGTTGAAGGCAGGGGGCGAGGCTATGGCTACACCTTC.

This chain uses TRBV18 with TRBJ2-7, with unresolved D. CDR1 is KGHSH, CDR2 LQKENI, per germline. The V end was cut by 7 bases, the J end by 1 base, with 11 bases between. CDR3 length: 13 amino acids. CDR3 residues: CASLPPASYEQYF. CDR3 sequence (DNA): TGTGCCAGCTTACCTCCGGCTTCCTACGAGCAGTACTTC. Filled out from reference TRBV18 and TRBJ2-7, the complete variable domain reads NAGVMQNPRHLVRRRGQEARLRCSPMKGHSHVYWYRQLPEEGLKFMVYLQKENIIDESGMPKERFSAEFPKEGPSILRIQQVVRGDSAAYFCASLPPASYEQYFGPGTRLTVT.

V gene TRBV5-1 combines with J gene TRBJ2-7, with TRBD1 matching 9 bases. The CDR3 length is 15 residues. The ends lost 0 bases at V and 1 base at J; junction bases unmatched: 2. The germline V gene has CDR1 SGHRS and CDR2 YFSETQ. The CDR3 DNA sequence: TGCGCCAGCAGCTTGGGGGGGACAGGGTCCTACGAGCAGTACTTC. It codes for CASSLGGTGSYEQYF.

This chain links TRBV29-1 with TRBJ1-5, with D hard to call. The length of the CDR3 is 12 residues. The germline CDR1 and CDR2 sequences are SQVTM and ANQGSEA. Trimming took off 5 bases at V and 3 bases at J, with 8 bases between the two ends. The CDR3 sequence: CSVTAPNQPQHF. The CDR3 region has the DNA TGCAGCGTTACTGCGCCCAATCAGCCCCAGCATTTT.

The chain carries TRBV5-1 and TRBJ1-4; D is ambiguous. The CDR3 totals 14 residues. Trimming took off 4 bases at V and 0 bases at J, with 7 bases between the two ends. Germline V CDR1 and CDR2: SGHRS, YFSETQ. The DNA of the CDR3 is TGCGCCAGCAGCCCGGACTCAACTAATGAAAAACTGTTTTTT. Protein: CASSPDSTNEKLFF.

V is TRBV4-2 and J is TRBJ2-1; D ambiguous. Per germline, CDR1 LGHNA and CDR2 YNFKEQ. Trimming removed 0 bases at V and 2 bases at J, with 8 bases between. The CDR3 covers 15 residues. The CDR3 spells CASSQESEAYNEQFF. The CDR3 nucleotides are TGTGCCAGCAGCCAAGAATCGGAAGCCTACAATGAGCAGTTCTTC.

The chain recombines TRBV28 with TRBJ1-6; D unclear. From germline, CDR1 is MDHEN and CDR2 SYDVKM. With 2 bases removed from V and 0 bases from J, the gap between germline ends came to 8 bases. The CDR3 extends over 16 amino acids. The CDR3: CASSLRRSSYNSPLHF. The CDR3 nucleotides are TGTGCCAGCAGTTTAAGACGCAGCTCCTATAATTCACCCCTCCACTTT. Full variable domain (missing parts from reference TRBV28 and TRBJ1-6): DVKVTQSSRYLVKRTGEKVFLECVQDMDHENMFWYRQDPGLGLRLIYFSYDVKMKEKGDIPEGYSVSREKKERFSLILESASTNQTSMYLCASSLRRSSYNSPLHFGNGTRLTVT.

The chain uses TRBV21-1 and TRBJ2-7. TRBV21-1 is shown as a pseudogene. The CDR3 contains 12 residues. The CDR3 loop reads CASSKVNNEQYF. In nucleotides, the CDR3 is TGTGCCAGCAGCAAGGTTAATAACGAGCAGTACTTC.

The J gene is TRBJ2-7, the V gene TRBV2; the match to TRBD2 covers 8 bases. Germline lookup yields CDR1 SNHLY and CDR2 FYNNEI. Unmatched junction bases numbered 4, after V lost 3 bases and J lost 6 bases. This CDR3 has 13 residues. CDR3 nucleotides: TGTGCCAGCAGTGAGCGGGAGGAATCCGAGCAGTACTTC. This encodes CASSEREESEQYF. The full variable domain, in which reference TRBV2 and TRBJ2-7 provide the parts outside the CDR3, is EPEVTQTPSHQVTQMGQEVILRCVPISNHLYFYWYRQILGQKVEFLVSFYNNEISEKSEIFDDQFSVERPDGSNFTLKIRSTKLEDSAMYFCASSEREESEQYFGPGTRLTVT.

The rearrangement joins TRBV20-1 to TRBJ2-7, with D hard to call. The CDR3 runs to 16 residues. Germline-derived CDR1 and CDR2 are DFQATT and SNEGSKA (reference sequence). The germline V and J ends were trimmed by 3 bases and 0 bases, with 18 bases remaining between them. CDR3 sequence: CSASTWQTRSSYEQYF. DNA of the CDR3: TGCAGTGCTAGTACTTGGCAGACGAGAAGCTCCTACGAGCAGTACTTC.

On this clone itself: Compared with germline, one end of the junction differs, possibly owing to a read error. The V and J genes are TRBV7-7 and TRBJ2-1; a possible D gene is TRBD2 (6 bases). Germline CDR1 SSHAT, CDR2 FNYEAQ (reference sequence). The CDR3 contains 13 residues. The DNA for the CDR3 is TGTGCTAGCAGCTCAAAGCGGGCAACTGAGCAGTTCTTC. Residues: CASSSKRATEQFF.

This clone has just a few counts. The chain recombines TRBV9 with TRBJ2-5; 14 bases match TRBD2. Germline V gene data show CDR1 as SGDLS and CDR2 as YYNGEE. CDR3 size: 15 residues. Trimming cost V 0 bases and J 5 bases; bases outside gene matches: 0. CDR3 residues: CASSVGTSGGETQYF. CDR3 bases: TGTGCCAGCAGCGTAGGGACTAGCGGGGGGGAGACCCAGTACTTC. Supplemented by reference TRBV9 and TRBJ2-5, the full variable domain reads DSGVTQTPKHLITATGQRVTLRCSPRSGDLSVYWYQQSLDQGLQFLIQYYNGEERAKGNILERFSAQQFPDLHSELNLSSLELGDSALYFCASSVGTSGGETQYFGPGTRLLVL.

This rearrangement joins TRBV11-3 to TRBJ1-4; the D gene is possibly TRBD1 (5 bases). Per the germline V gene, CDR1 is SGHNT and CDR2 is YENEEA. The CDR3 contains 15 residues. V lost 1 base and J 1 base, leaving 7 bases between the germline ends. CDR3 in DNA: TGTGCCAGCAGCTTAGGGGGGGAAACTAATGAAAAACTGTTTTTT. It encodes CASSLGGETNEKLFF.

The chain recombines TRBV19 with TRBJ1-1; D gene unclear. Germline V lookup: CDR1 LNHDA, CDR2 SQIVND (reference sequence). The V and J ends lost 5 bases and 4 bases respectively, with 14 bases between them. CDR3 length: 14 residues. The CDR3, as DNA: TGTGCCAGTAGTCCCCCGGGGTGGGCCACTGAAGCTTTCTTT. It translates to CASSPPGWATEAFF.

This clone was seen a few times. The chain carries TRBV28 and TRBJ1-4; tentative D call: TRBD1 (5 bases). Trimming stripped 6 bases from V and 8 bases from J, with 16 bases between. CDR1 MDHEN and CDR2 SYDVKM come from the germline V gene. The CDR3 spans 14 residues. DNA of the CDR3: TGTGCCAGCAGCTCGGGGCAGGTCGAAGAAAAACTGTTTTTT. This gives the protein CASSSGQVEEKLFF.

V and J are TRBV6-6 and TRBJ2-7; 8 bases fit TRBD1. The CDR3 consists of 14 residues. Germline loops: CDR1 MNHNY, CDR2 SVGAGI (reference sequence). V was pared by 0 bases and J by 9 bases, with 7 bases of the junction left unmatched. CDR3: CASSYSGQGGGQYF. The CDR3 DNA sequence: TGTGCCAGCAGTTACTCCGGACAGGGAGGTGGGCAGTACTTC.

The chain carries TRBV7-9 and TRBJ2-2, with D possibly being TRBD1 or TRBD2 (5 bases each). V lost 6 bases and J 6 bases, leaving 11 bases between the germline ends. The CDR3 has 13 residues. Per germline, CDR1 SEHNR and CDR2 FQNEAQ (reference sequence). Here the CDR3 reads CASRERGPGELFF. In DNA, the CDR3 is TGTGCCAGCAGAGAACGGGGACCCGGGGAGCTGTTTTTT.

V usage is TRBV12-3 or TRBV12-4 and J usage is TRBJ2-1; D is undetermined. CDR3 length: 13 residues. CDR3 bases: TGTGTCTCAGTTTCACTCCCGTACAATGAGCAGTTCTTC. Translation gives CVSVSLPYNEQFF.

The chain has TRBV4-1 and TRBJ2-3; 10 bases agree with TRBD1. This CDR3 is built from 19 residues. The trim removed 3 bases at V and 2 bases at J, leaving 14 bases unmatched. Germline CDR1 MGHRA, CDR2 YSYEKL. In DNA, the CDR3 is TGCGCCAGCAGCCACAACCGGGACAGGGGCTCCTCCACCACAGATACGCAGTATTTT. This gives the protein CASSHNRDRGSSTTDTQYF.

The chain employs TRBV7-2 and TRBJ1-2; D might be TRBD1 (5 bases). CDR1 and CDR2 (germline): SGHTA, FQGNSA. V shed 5 bases and J shed 4 bases, with 11 bases lying between them. The CDR3 covers 13 residues. The CDR3 DNA reads as TGTGCCAGCAGCGTGGGGACGGTCTATGGCTACACCTTC. Translation gives CASSVGTVYGYTF.

V gene TRBV6-4 combines with J gene TRBJ2-3; TRBD1 or TRBD2 may be the D gene (7 bases each). CDR3 length: 15 amino acids. V lost 6 bases and J lost 9, with 22 bases in between. In germline, CDR1 is MRHNA, CDR2 SNTAGT. The CDR3 sequence: CASSTDREGGETQYF. The CDR3 nucleotides are TGTGCCAGCAGCACTGACAGGGAGGGGGGCGAAACGCAGTATTTT.

V and J are TRBV29-1 and TRBJ2-3; D is possibly TRBD1 (5 bases). The germline gives CDR1 SQVTM, CDR2 ANQGSEA. V gave up 4 bases and J gave up 6 bases, with 8 bases separating them. The CDR3 sequence is 11 residues long. The CDR3 sequence is CSVVDTDTQYF. The CDR3 region has the DNA TGCAGCGTTGTGGACACGGATACGCAGTATTTT.